This T cell receptor (beta chain) derives from a study of CD8+ T cells in alopecia areata. General study points: Persistence during tofacitinib was seen for many expanded lesional clones in scalp and blood. Scalp clonality decreased significantly with tofacitinib, and so did expanded CD8+ clones among the top 100. Mice gave a clearer picture of TCR sharing than patients did, possibly for HLA-related reasons.

Treatment given: oral pan-JAK inhibitor, 5-10 mg twice daily. Samples from alopecia areata patients were lesional scalp punch biopsies and peripheral blood. Sequencing used cDNA as its template, made by extracting RNA and reverse transcribing it. Some clones are missing from TCRdb's copy, which holds only in-frame ones; the method was immunoSEQ multiplex PCR. Here the sample spans around 180,000 clones, less than 70% being singletons. The germline V gene encodes CDR1 MNHEY and CDR2 SVGAGI. The trim removed 2 bases at V and 6 bases at J, leaving 3 bases unmatched. This CDR3 contains 14 residues. Concerning this clone itself: Its antigen remains unidentified.

The clonotype comes from a human donor with alopecia areata. The sample was CD4+ T cells sorted from blood, taken around week 50, from a patient treated with tofacitinib. The chain is built from TRBV6-5 and TRBJ1-2; TRBD1 aligns across 10 bases. CDR3 in amino acids: CASSYTGQGDGYTF. The CDR3 bases are TGTGCCAGCAGTTACACTGGACAGGGGGATGGCTACACCTTC.